This T cell receptor beta chain was sequenced in a study of shared clonotypes between healthy human individuals. Trimming pared 3 bases from V and 2 bases from J, leaving 3 bases between. This CDR3 contains 11 residues. CDR1 and CDR2 (germline): DFQATT, SNEGSKA (reference sequence). The method was immunoSEQ multiplex PCR; TCRdb's version includes in-frame clones alone and lacks a portion of them. Of under 2,500,000 clones in the sample, roughly 95% were seen once. This TCR was sampled from a man aged 18 to 35 in good health. The chain combines TRBV20-1 with TRBJ2-3; D remains ambiguous. The sequencing input was naive CD4+ T cells sorted from blood. Noted subset: CD45RA+ positively selected. The CDR3 spells CSASFTDTQYF. The DNA for the CDR3 is TGCAGTGCTAGTTTCACAGATACGCAGTATTTT.